Listed below are T cell receptor beta chains from one sample, sequenced in a study of blood T cell repertoires in COVID-19. The assay was immunoSEQ multiplex PCR, and TCRdb's table has in-frame clones only and misses some. Of fewer than 250,000 clones listed, about nine tenths are singletons. Input material: peripheral blood. These receptors were taken from a middle-aged woman with acute or convalescent COVID-19. CDR3s include the opening cysteine and the closing phenylalanine or tryptophan. Each record gives: J gene, clone size, V gene, D gene, CDR3 DNA, CDR3 protein. D genes are given only for firm matches. For some rows the clone size is stated as once, few or many, or as a class when expanded; others skip it.

TRBJ1-1,-,TRBV30,-,TGTGCCTGGGGCGGGGACACTGAAGCTTTCTTT,CAWGGDTEAFF
TRBJ1-2,-,TRBV30,TRBD1,TGTGCCTGCGCCGGGACAGGGGTGTATGGCTACACCTTC,CACAGTGVYGYTF
TRBJ2-3,-,TRBV9,-,TGTGCCAGCAGCGTAGAAAATCCTAGTTTGGATACGCAGTATTTT,CASSVENPSLDTQYF
TRBJ1-4,-,TRBV4-1,-,TGCGCCAGCAGCCAAGTCGGGCGACAGTCGGCCGAAAAACTGTTTTTT,CASSQVGRQSAEKLFF
TRBJ1-6,once,TRBV2,TRBD1,TGTGCCAGCATAGGACAGGGGGGTAATTCACCCCTCCACTTT,CASIGQGGNSPLHF
TRBJ1-2,-,TRBV6-4,TRBD1,TGTGCCATCAGATACGGGCAGGGGGCGCGTAGGTATGGCTACACCTTC,CAIRYGQGARRYGYTF
TRBJ1-2,-,TRBV7-9,TRBD1,TGTGCCAGCAGCTTAGCGGGCCCCCGGGACAGGTCACCCTTCTGGTTC,CASSLAGPRDRSPFWF
TRBJ1-5,-,TRBV5-5,TRBD1,TGTGCCAGCAGCCCCGGGACAGGGATGCAGCCCCAGCATTTT,CASSPGTGMQPQHF
TRBJ1-3,-,TRBV6-1,-,TGTGCCAGCAGTGAATTGGCTGAAGGAAACACCATATATTTT,CASSELAEGNTIYF
TRBJ1-4,-,TRBV5-1,TRBD1,TGCGCCAGCAGCTCCATACCACCGGGACAGGGGACTGCAACTAATGAAAAACTGTTTTTT,CASSSIPPGQGTATNEKLFF
TRBJ1-1,-,TRBV9,-,TGTGCCAGCAGCGGTAGCACTGAAGCTTTCTTT,CASSGSTEAFF
TRBJ1-5,-,TRBV10-3,TRBD1,TGTGCCATCAGTGAGGGCGGGGACAGGGGTCAGCCCCAGCATTTT,CAISEGGDRGQPQHF
TRBJ1-6,-,TRBV23-1,-,TGCGCCAGCAGTTTCAGGCTCTCCTATAATTCACCCCTCCACTTT,CASSFRLSYNSPLHF
TRBJ1-1,-,TRBV2,-,TGTGCCAGACCCCTGGTGGCAGAGAACACTGAAGCTTTCTTT,CARPLVAENTEAFF
TRBJ2-5,-,TRBV30,-,TGTGCCTGGAGAAGTGAGGAGACCCAGTACTTC,CAWRSEETQYF
TRBJ1-1,-,TRBV18,-,TGTGCCAGCTCACCATTTGAGGGCGCTTCTTTCTTT,CASSPFEGASFF
TRBJ2-5,few,TRBV24-1,-,TGTGCCACCAGGCGGGGGCCAGGAGAGACCCAGTACTTC,CATRRGPGETQYF
TRBJ1-1,-,TRBV6-5,-,TGTGCCAGCAGGGGACCGGGGGGAACTGAAGCTTTCTTT,CASRGPGGTEAFF
TRBJ2-2,-,TRBV10-3,TRBD1,TGTGCCATCAGTGAGAAGGGGGCGGCCGGGGAGCTGTTTTTT,CAISEKGAAGELFF
TRBJ1-5,-,TRBV2,TRBD1,TGTGCCAGCAGCCAGGGGGCGAGCAATCAGCCCCAGCATTTT,CASSQGASNQPQHF
TRBJ1-2,-,TRBV3-1/TRBV3-2,TRBD1,TGTGCCAGCAGCCAAGACTGGGACAGGGACATAACTAACTATGGCTACACCTTC,CASSQDWDRDITNYGYTF
TRBJ1-4,-,TRBV6-6,TRBD1,TGTGCCAGCAGTTACGGGGGGACAGTTAATGAAAAACTGTTTTTT,CASSYGGTVNEKLFF
TRBJ2-5,-,TRBV2,TRBD1,TGTGCCAGCAGGGAGACAGGGTTCCAAGAGACCCAGTACTTC,CASRETGFQETQYF
TRBJ2-2,once,TRBV24-1,-,TGTGCCACCAGTGATGTCGGTAACACCGGGGAGCTGTTTTTT,CATSDVGNTGELFF
TRBJ2-1,-,TRBV5-5,TRBD1,TGTGCCAGCAGCCTCGGACCCCGACAGGGGGCCGGATTCGAGCAGTTCTTC,CASSLGPRQGAGFEQFF
TRBJ1-2,-,TRBV27,-,TGTGCCAGCTCTATTTCGGGGGGAACCCGCTACACCTTC,CASSISGGTRYTF
TRBJ1-5,-,TRBV19,-,TGTGCCAGTAACCGTTCTCCAGGGTCTCAGCCCCAGCATTTT,CASNRSPGSQPQHF
TRBJ2-1,-,TRBV9,TRBD2,TGTGCCAGCAGCGCAGGAGCGGGGGCGCGGAACAATGAGCAGTTCTTC,CASSAGAGARNNEQFF
TRBJ2-3,-,TRBV14,TRBD2,TGTGCCAGCAGAAGCGGGGACTTGAAGGATACGCAGTATTTT,CASRSGDLKDTQYF
TRBJ1-5,-,TRBV6-5,TRBD1,TGTGCCAGCAGGGCCGAGACAGGGGCGAATCAGCCCCAGCATTTT,CASRAETGANQPQHF
TRBJ1-6,-,TRBV12-3/TRBV12-4,-,TGTGCCAGCAGCCCAAAGATGGGCCCCCTCCACTTT,CASSPKMGPLHF
TRBJ2-6,-,TRBV29-1,TRBD2,TGCAGCGCCGGGACTAGCCATATCGTCTCTGGGGCCAACGTCCTGACTTTC,CSAGTSHIVSGANVLTF
TRBJ1-6,-,TRBV19,-,TGTGCCAGTAGTATAGCCCGGGGAACGGAGGATTCACCCCTCCACTTT,CASSIARGTEDSPLHF
TRBJ2-2,-,TRBV12-5,-,TGTGCTAGTGGTTTGGGCAGCGGCCCCACCGGGGAGCTGTTTTTT,CASGLGSGPTGELFF
TRBJ1-4,once,TRBV6-1,-,TGTGCCAGCAGTGATGGAGGGGTGTTCGAAAAACTGTTTTTT,CASSDGGVFEKLFF
TRBJ1-5,few,TRBV6-1,-,TGTGCCAGCAGTGAAAAAAGTTGGCAGGAAAATCAGCCCCAGCATTTT,CASSEKSWQENQPQHF
TRBJ1-1,few,TRBV19,-,TGTGCCAGTAGTCCCACCGCGGGGAACACTGAAGCTTTCTTT,CASSPTAGNTEAFF
TRBJ1-4,-,TRBV18,-,TGTGCCAGCTCACAAGAGTGGGGGGGAAATGAAAAACTGTTTTTT,CASSQEWGGNEKLFF
TRBJ1-4,once,TRBV7-2,-,TGTGCCAGCAGCTTAGCGCTAAATAATTTCCTTATCGGAGGCTCTAATGAAAAACTGTTTTTT,CASSLALNNFLIGGSNEKLFF
TRBJ1-1,-,TRBV30,-,TGTGCCTGGAGATCCCCCGGGACACAGAACACTGAAGCTTTCTTT,CAWRSPGTQNTEAFF
TRBJ1-6,-,TRBV11-1,-,TGTGCCAGCAGCTTAGCAGGGGATAATTCACCCCTCCACTTT,CASSLAGDNSPLHF
TRBJ2-1,-,TRBV18,-,TGTGCCAGCTCACCAGTTTCCCAGGGGTTCAATGAGCAGTTCTTC,CASSPVSQGFNEQFF
TRBJ1-1,-,TRBV10-3,-,TGTGCCATCAGTGAGTCGGGAGGGAAGGGGAACACTGAAGCTTTCTTT,CAISESGGKGNTEAFF
TRBJ2-5,-,TRBV25-1,-,TGTGCCAGCAGTGATCTCGCCGGGACACCTAAGGAGACCCAGTACTTC,CASSDLAGTPKETQYF
TRBJ1-1,-,TRBV29-1,TRBD1,TGCAGCGCGGTAGGTGGGACAGCTGAAGCTTTCTTT,CSAVGGTAEAFF